One sample yielded the 28 T cell receptor beta chains listed below, sequenced in a study of T cells in Graves' hyperthyroidism and ophthalmopathy. TCR beta CDR3 region amplification was performed from RNA transcripts. A first-round RT-PCR of the TCR CDR3 used the HTBI primer set. Via MiXCR, TCRdb re-called the multiplex PCR reads, giving one row per CDR3 protein. The sample lists fewer than 450,000 distinct CDR3 sequences, more than 13% occurring once. Sequencing was done on a sample of blood. These TCRs come from a man aged 50 to 60 with Graves' ophthalmopathy.

This clonotype was seen at least ten times. V and J are TRBV29-1 and TRBJ2-7; perhaps TRBD1 as D (5 bases). Germline CDR1 reads SQVTM; CDR2 reads ANQGSEA. The CDR3 extends over 13 amino acids. The germline V and J ends were trimmed by 2 bases and 2 bases, with 10 bases remaining between them. CDR3 region: CSVELQGTYEQYF. The CDR3 DNA sequence: TGCAGCGTTGAATTGCAGGGTACCTACGAGCAGTACTTC.

This clonotype occurred many times. V and J are TRBV12-3 or TRBV12-4 and TRBJ1-1; 8 bases line up with TRBD1. The V gene end was trimmed by 7 bases and the J gene end by 4 bases; junction bases not matched to a gene: 5. The CDR3 is 13 residues long. The CDR3 spells CASKPTGGTEAFF. In DNA, the CDR3 is TGTGCCAGCAAACCAACAGGGGGCACTGAAGCTTTCTTT.

The chain employs TRBV7-9 and TRBJ2-5; no clear D. V shed 2 bases and J shed 6 bases, with 16 bases lying between them. CDR3 length: 15 amino acids. Germline values: CDR1 SEHNR, CDR2 FQNEAQ (reference sequence). The CDR3 loop reads CASSLYRAGMQTQYF. In DNA form, the CDR3 reads TGTGCCAGCAGCTTATATCGGGCAGGAATGCAGACCCAGTACTTC.

Details on this clonotype: A single base separates this from a much larger clone, so it may be a read error. The chain couples TRBV5-1 to TRBJ2-3; TRBD2 matches 11 bases. The CDR3 is made up of 17 amino acids. Trimming at V came to 4 bases and at J to 2 bases, leaving 9 bases not matched to a gene. Germline CDR1 and CDR2: SGHRS and YFSETQ. CDR3 protein: CASSQTSGKAPTDTQYF. DNA of the CDR3: TGCGCCAGCAGCCAGACTAGCGGGAAGGCACCCACAGATACGCAGTATTTT.

As concerns this clonotype: A much larger clone differs from this one at a single base, so this may be a read error. V is TRBV30 and J is TRBJ2-7, with D possibly TRBD1 on 5 matching bases. With 0 bases removed from V and 9 bases from J, the gap between germline ends came to 12 bases. CDR1 GTSNPN and CDR2 SVGIG come from the germline V gene (reference sequence). The CDR3 runs to 12 residues. Written as DNA, the CDR3 is TGTGCCTGGAGTGTACTCCTAGGGGTGCAGTACTTC. This translates into CAWSVLLGVQYF.

This clonotype was counted ten times or more. The rearrangement uses TRBV20-1 and TRBJ2-1; 10 positions match TRBD2. V dropped 2 bases and J dropped 4; count of bases not matched to a gene: 14. The CDR3 is made up of 18 amino acids. CDR1 and CDR2 from the germline V gene are DFQATT and SNEGSKA (reference sequence). CDR3 sequence: CSARSSGRGAGFYNEQFF. In DNA, the CDR3 is TGCAGTGCTAGATCTAGCGGGAGAGGGGCGGGGTTTTACAATGAGCAGTTCTTC.

This clonotype was seen ten or more times. This chain joins TRBV13 and TRBJ1-1; D uncertain. From germline, CDR1 is PRHDT and CDR2 FYEKMQ (reference sequence). Trimming removed 0 bases from V and 6 bases from J, with 5 bases in between. This CDR3 has 12 residues. CDR3 sequence reads: CASSLGPAEAFF. In nucleotides, the CDR3 is TGTGCCAGCAGCTTAGGCCCGGCTGAAGCTTTCTTT.

This clonotype was found a few times. The V call is TRBV20-1, the J call TRBJ2-7; 7 bases agree with TRBD2. The CDR3 runs to 13 residues. Germline CDR1 reads DFQATT; CDR2 reads SNEGSKA (reference sequence). V gave up 1 base and J gave up 4 bases; unmatched junction bases: 4. CDR3 sequence: CSARVGGSYEQYF. As DNA, the CDR3 is TGCAGTGCTAGAGTGGGCGGGAGTTACGAGCAGTACTTC.

The chain couples TRBV9 to TRBJ2-3; D possibly uses TRBD1 or TRBD2 (6 bases each). CDR3 length equals 16 residues. V was pared by 2 bases and J by 0 bases, with 13 bases between. Germline CDR1 is SGDLS and CDR2 is YYNGEE. This CDR3 is CASSVGGSSSTDTQYF. The CDR3, as DNA: TGTGCCAGCAGCGTCGGGGGCAGCTCTAGCACAGATACGCAGTATTTT.

This clonotype was observed at least ten times. The chain carries TRBV7-3 and TRBJ2-5, with D unclear. The CDR3 is 13 residues long. Trimming removed 0 bases at V and 1 base at J, with 3 bases between. The germline V gene encodes CDR1 SGHTA and CDR2 FQGTGA. The CDR3 DNA follows: TGTGCCAGCAGCTTAACTCGCCAAGAGACCCAGTACTTC. The encoded protein is CASSLTRQETQYF. Full variable domain (remainder filled in from reference TRBV7-3 and TRBJ2-5): GAGVSQTPSNKVTEKGKYVELRCDPISGHTALYWYRQSLGQGPEFLIYFQGTGAADDSGLPNDRFFAVRPEGSVSTLKIQRTERGDSAVYLCASSLTRQETQYFGPGTRLLVL.

This clonotype was seen many times. The gene calls are TRBV20-1 and TRBJ2-7; possibly TRBD1 or TRBD2 for D (6 bases each). The CDR3 spans 13 residues. The germline gives CDR1 DFQATT, CDR2 SNEGSKA (reference sequence). Trimming stripped 3 bases from V and 3 bases from J, with 12 bases between. The CDR3 DNA is TGCAGTGCTAGTCCGGGGGCGATCTACGAGCAGTACTTC. Its translation is CSASPGAIYEQYF.

The J gene is TRBJ2-1, the V gene TRBV29-1, with 8 nucleotides matching TRBD1. The germline CDR1 and CDR2 sequences are SQVTM and ANQGSEA. The V and J ends lost 7 bases and 7 bases, in that order; junction bases with no gene match: 6. The CDR3 is 12 residues long. The DNA for the CDR3 is TGCAGCGCCTGGACAGGGATAAATGAGCAGTTCTTC. It encodes CSAWTGINEQFF.

Many counts were recorded for this clonotype. The chain has TRBV7-9 and TRBJ2-5; 9 bases are a match to TRBD2. The trim removed 3 bases at V and 5 bases at J, leaving 13 bases unmatched. The germline V gene encodes CDR1 SEHNR and CDR2 FQNEAQ (reference sequence). This CDR3 comprises 17 residues. CDR3 in amino acids: CASSLPIRGGRVETQYF. As DNA, the CDR3 is TGTGCCAGCAGCTTGCCGATTCGTGGCGGGAGGGTGGAGACCCAGTACTTC.

This clonotype was detected ten times or more. V usage is TRBV15 and J usage is TRBJ1-1; no definite D call. Trimming cost V 3 bases and J 1 base, with 6 bases left between them. This CDR3 has 13 residues. Germline V gene data show CDR1 as LNHNV and CDR2 as YYDKDF (reference sequence). This CDR3 reads CATSSEKNTEAFF. CDR3 bases: TGTGCCACCAGCAGTGAGAAGAACACTGAAGCTTTCTTT.

This chain joins TRBV19 and TRBJ2-7, with a possible D match to TRBD1 (6 bases). The germline V and J ends were trimmed by 2 bases and 2 bases, with 13 bases remaining between them. Germline V lookup: CDR1 LNHDA, CDR2 SQIVND (reference sequence). This CDR3 spans 15 amino acids. For the CDR3, the DNA is TGTGCCAGTAGTATACCTCCGACAGGCGCCTACGAGCAGTACTTC. This encodes CASSIPPTGAYEQYF.

This chain uses TRBV7-2 with TRBJ2-7; the D gene is possibly TRBD1 (6 bases). Trimming removed 2 bases from V and 2 bases from J, with 10 bases in between. Germline V lookup: CDR1 SGHTA, CDR2 FQGNSA. CDR3 length: 14 residues. This CDR3 is CASSLFTGPYEQYF. The CDR3 region has the DNA TGTGCCAGCAGCTTATTTACAGGGCCCTACGAGCAGTACTTC.

This clonotype appeared many times. V gene TRBV27 combines with J gene TRBJ2-3; D call uncertain. Germline V gene lookup returns CDR1 MNHEY and CDR2 SMNVEV (reference sequence). The CDR3 is 15 residues long. V was shortened by 7 bases and J by 5 bases, with 19 bases between the two germline ends. This CDR3 is CASTQDGRRIDTQYF. The DNA of the CDR3 is TGTGCCAGCACCCAGGACGGCCGCCGCATAGATACGCAGTATTTT.

This clonotype was detected once. This chain joins TRBV9 and TRBJ1-2; D is possibly TRBD1 (6 bases). The V end was cut by 6 bases, the J end by 2 bases, with 14 bases between. CDR3 length equals 14 residues. The germline gives CDR1 SGDLS, CDR2 YYNGEE. CDR3 region: CASTRGQGNYGYTF. CDR3 nucleotides: TGTGCCAGCACCCGTGGGCAGGGGAACTATGGCTACACCTTC.

A few counts support this clonotype. V and J are TRBV27 and TRBJ2-1; D is uncertain. CDR1 is MNHEY, CDR2 SMNVEV, per germline (reference sequence). V lost 3 bases, J lost 1 base, and 7 bases lay in between. This CDR3 has 14 residues. CDR3 amino acids: CASSFRGSYNEQFF. CDR3 nucleotides: TGTGCCAGCAGTTTTCGTGGATCCTACAATGAGCAGTTCTTC.

This clonotype has a count of ten or more. The chain is built from TRBV11-2 and TRBJ2-3; TRBD2 matches 8 bases. V lost 0 bases, J lost 10 bases, and 9 bases stayed unmatched. The CDR3 sequence is 15 residues long. Germline CDR1 and CDR2: SGHAT and FQNNGV. CDR3 nucleotides: TGTGCCAGCAGCTTAGATTCGCCGGGAGGGCCCGCGCAGTATTTT. Its translation: CASSLDSPGGPAQYF.

Remarks on this clonotype: The junction shows a germline mismatch at one end, possibly a read error. This chain links TRBV7-7 with TRBJ2-7; tentative D call: TRBD2 (6 bases). Germline-derived CDR1 and CDR2 are SSHAT and FNYEAQ (reference sequence). The CDR3 contains 17 residues. This CDR3 reads CASSIWEDEDGSSEQYF. The CDR3 region has the DNA TGTGCTAGCAGCATATGGGAGGACGAAGATGGTTCGAGCGAGCAGTACTTC.

This clonotype was counted between two and nine times. V gene TRBV15 combines with J gene TRBJ2-1; 7 positions agree with TRBD1. Per germline, CDR1 LNHNV and CDR2 YYDKDF (reference sequence). Unmatched junction bases numbered 5, after V lost 0 bases and J lost 6 bases. This CDR3 region has 15 residues. CDR3 coding DNA: TGTGCCACCAGCAGAGATAACAGGGGATTCAATGAGCAGTTCTTC. This sequence encodes CATSRDNRGFNEQFF.

This clonotype was counted a few times. The chain is built from TRBV29-1 and TRBJ2-7; 7 bases match TRBD1. The V gene end was trimmed by 4 bases and the J gene end by 7 bases; junction bases not matched to a gene: 7. The CDR3 covers 12 residues. CDR1 and CDR2 (germline): SQVTM, ANQGSEA. CDR3 nucleotide sequence: TGCAGCGTTGGAAGACAGGGACGAGAGCAGTACTTC. This encodes CSVGRQGREQYF.

The J gene is TRBJ1-4, the V gene TRBV7-9, with D perhaps matching TRBD1 (5 bases). Per germline, CDR1 SEHNR and CDR2 FQNEAQ (reference sequence). Trimming left V 1 base short and J 8 bases short, with 20 bases between. CDR3 length equals 17 residues. The CDR3 DNA sequence: TGTGCCAGCAGCTTAGAGGGTGCGGGCAGGGAGGACGAAAAACTGTTTTTT. Its protein is CASSLEGAGREDEKLFF.

In this sample, this clonotype turned up many times. The rearrangement joins TRBV27 to TRBJ2-5, with D unresolved. Per the germline V gene, CDR1 is MNHEY and CDR2 is SMNVEV (reference sequence). V was trimmed by 5 bases and J by 4 bases, leaving 20 bases between them. CDR3 length: 16 residues. The CDR3 DNA is TGTGCCAGCAGTCGAACACCTGCGACCGGACGAGAGACCCAGTACTTC. Translated, it gives CASSRTPATGRETQYF.

CDR3 residues: CATRKDSTDTQYF. CDR3 sequence (DNA): TGTGCCACCCGGAAGGACAGCACAGATACGCAGTATTTT. V gene TRBV24-1 combines with J gene TRBJ2-3; D unclear. V was cut by 9 bases and J by 0 bases, with 9 bases left in between. The CDR3 has 13 residues. Germline V gene sequence: CDR1 KGHDR, CDR2 SFDVKD.

This clonotype was seen ten or more times. At one end, the junction sequence differs from germline, possibly due to a read error. The V gene is TRBV3-1, the J gene TRBJ2-1; D possibly corresponds to TRBD2 (5 bases). The germline CDR1 and CDR2 sequences are LGHDT and YNNKEL (reference sequence). CDR3 length: 16 residues. The CDR3 DNA is TGTGCCAGCAGCCAAGATCTGGCGGGTACCTACAATGAACAGTTCTTC. It codes for CASSQDLAGTYNEQFF.

This clonotype was detected ten times or more. One junction end disagrees with the germline gene, perhaps due to a read error. This chain uses TRBV20-1 with TRBJ2-1; 7 bases fit TRBD2. Germline CDR1 reads DFQATT; CDR2 reads SNEGSKA (reference sequence). The CDR3 length is 14 residues. The CDR3 is CSARGRGLYNEQFF. DNA for the CDR3: TGCAGTGCAAGAGGGCGGGGGTTATACAATGAGCAGTTCTTC.